These T cell receptor beta chains were read from a single sample in a study of CD8+CD57+ T cells in acquired aplastic anemia. TCRdb re-analysed the reads in MiXCR, keeping a single row per CDR3 protein. The repertoire includes some 180,000 distinct CDR3 sequences, 50% to 65% of them detected once, and about 42% sits in the top ten. The sequencing sample was made of sorted CD4+, CD8+, or CD8+CD57+ T cells (not recorded which) from PBMCs. These receptors originate from a human donor with aplastic anemia. Each CDR3 is given with its conserved first and last residue. A D gene is named only where the DNA matches it firmly. Clone size, where shown, is once, few, many, or a class for clones that have expanded.

clone_size	d_call	v_call	j_call	cdr3_nt	cdr3_aa
NA	TRBD2	TRBV25-1	TRBJ2-7	TGTGCCAGCAGTGAGGGAGGGTGGTCGTCCTACGAGCAGTACTTC	CASSEGGWSSYEQYF
NA	NA	TRBV4-3	TRBJ2-5	TGCGCCAGCAGCCAATACCCGGACAGTGCCAAAGAGACCCAGTACTTC	CASSQYPDSAKETQYF
many	NA	TRBV9	TRBJ1-2	TGTGCCAGCAGCGTAGGACAGAACTATGGCTACACCTTC	CASSVGQNYGYTF
NA	TRBD2	TRBV29-1	TRBJ2-1	TGCAGCGTTGGAGGGGACTACGACAATGAGCAGTTCTTC	CSVGGDYDNEQFF
NA	NA	TRBV20-1	TRBJ1-1	TGCAGTGCTAGAGATCAATCGAACACTGAAGCTTTCTTT	CSARDQSNTEAFF
many	NA	TRBV9	TRBJ2-7	TGTGCCAGCAGCCCCTCGGGGCACGAGCAGTACTTC	CASSPSGHEQYF
once	NA	TRBV12-5	TRBJ2-7	TGTGCTAGTGGTGAAGAACGGGGGATTTACGAGCAGTACTTC	CASGEERGIYEQYF
NA	NA	TRBV20-1	TRBJ2-7	TGCAGTGCTAGAGAGGCGACCAGCTACGAGCAGTACTTC	CSAREATSYEQYF
many	TRBD1	TRBV19	TRBJ1-5	TGTGCCAGCTACCCACGAAGGACAGGGAATCTAGGTCGACAGGGGCCCCAGCATTTT	CASYPRRTGNLGRQGPQHF
NA	NA	TRBV24-1	TRBJ1-2	TGTGCCACCAGTGACCTAGGACGAGGGGGGGGCAGCTATGGCTACACCTTC	CATSDLGRGGGSYGYTF
many	NA	TRBV5-6	TRBJ1-2	TGTGCCAGCAGCTTCAGGTTGGGGGGGGGCATGTATGGCTACACCTTC	CASSFRLGGGMYGYTF
NA	NA	TRBV7-9	TRBJ1-1	TGTGCCAGCAGCTCGCCGGGACGGTCGAACACTGAAGCTTTCTTT	CASSSPGRSNTEAFF
many	NA	TRBV19	TRBJ1-5	TGTGCCAGTAGTATGACAGGCGTCAATCAGCCCCAGCATTTT	CASSMTGVNQPQHF
NA	NA	TRBV2	TRBJ1-5	TGTGCCAGCAGTGAAGGGGGGCAGGGCAATCAGCCCCAGCATTTT	CASSEGGQGNQPQHF
many	TRBD1	TRBV5-1	TRBJ1-6	TGCGCCAGCAGCCGGGACCGCCTAGGGACAGGGTCTTCACCCCTCCACTTT	CASSRDRLGTGSSPLHF
NA	NA	TRBV29-1	TRBJ1-1	TGCAGCGCCGGGACCGCTCCGTCCACTGAAGCTTTCTTT	CSAGTAPSTEAFF
few	NA	TRBV30	TRBJ1-3	TGTGCCTGGAGTGTTGGGGCAGGGCGAGACACCATATATTTT	CAWSVGAGRDTIYF
once	TRBD1	TRBV19	TRBJ1-1	TGTGCCAGTGGGGGCGGGACAGAGGCTTTCTTT	CASGGGTEAFF
many	NA	TRBV10-2	TRBJ1-1	TGCGCCAGCCTATCTAAATGGGGACAATCGAACACTGAAGCTTTCTTT	CASLSKWGQSNTEAFF
NA	TRBD2	TRBV7-2	TRBJ2-1	TGTGCCAGCAGCCCCGGACTAGCGGAGTACCAGTTCTTC	CASSPGLAEYQFF
NA	NA	TRBV7-8	TRBJ2-7	TGTGCCAGCAGCTTAGCGCGCCCGGCCGTCTACGAGCAGTACTTC	CASSLARPAVYEQYF
few	TRBD1	TRBV27	TRBJ1-1	TGTGCCAGCAGTTTTGGGACAGCAACTGAAGCTTTCTTT	CASSFGTATEAFF
NA	NA	TRBV6-4	TRBJ2-2	TGTGCCAGCAGTGAGCGAGGGGCCGACACCGGGGAGCTGTTTTTT	CASSERGADTGELFF
many	NA	TRBV7-9	TRBJ2-6	TGTGCCAGCAGCCCCTCGGGGTACCCAACTGGGGCCAACGTCCTGACTTTC	CASSPSGYPTGANVLTF
NA	TRBD2	TRBV2	TRBJ2-1	TGTGCCAGCAGTGGACTAGCGGGGGTAGTAAAAGGTGAGCAGTTCTTC	CASSGLAGVVKGEQFF
NA	NA	TRBV10-2	TRBJ2-5	TGCGCCAGCCAACTTTCTAGGGGAGAGACCCAGTACTTC	CASQLSRGETQYF
NA	NA	TRBV19	TRBJ1-1	TGTGCCAGTACCATAAACAGACGGATGAACACTGAAGCTTTCTTT	CASTINRRMNTEAFF
many	TRBD1	TRBV5-5	TRBJ2-7	TGTGCCAGCAGCCCATCGGGACAGGTAAACTACGAGCAGTACTTC	CASSPSGQVNYEQYF
NA	NA	TRBV14	TRBJ1-5	TGTGCCAGCAGCGCAGGGCTTTCTCAGCCCCAGCATTTT	CASSAGLSQPQHF
NA	NA	TRBV19	TRBJ1-4	TGCGCCAGTGCTATGAGGGGGACGGCAACTAATGAAAAACTGTTTTTT	CASAMRGTATNEKLFF
NA	TRBD2	TRBV7-9	TRBJ2-7	TGTGCCAGCAGCCCGGGGACTAGTAAGAGTCACGAGCAGTACTTC	CASSPGTSKSHEQYF
many	NA	TRBV19	TRBJ1-5	TGTGCCAGTAGGTCGGGACTTCAGCCCCAGCATTTT	CASRSGLQPQHF
many	NA	TRBV19	TRBJ1-6	TGTGCCAGTAGTATAGGGTATAATTCACCCCTCCACTTT	CASSIGYNSPLHF
NA	NA	TRBV11-3	TRBJ2-7	TGTGCCAGCAGCTTAGGTATCGGGGGGCCCCCCTACGAGCAGTACTTC	CASSLGIGGPPYEQYF
few	TRBD1	TRBV12-3/TRBV12-4	TRBJ2-1	TGTGCCAGCAGTCATGGGACAGGGGGCAATGAGCAGTTCTTC	CASSHGTGGNEQFF
NA	NA	TRBV10-2	TRBJ1-5	TGCGCCAGCAAGGGAGACGGTCAGCCCCAGCATTTT	CASKGDGQPQHF
many	NA	TRBV7-8	TRBJ1-1	TGTGCCAGCAGCTTAGTTATCCGGAGCGCTGAAGCTTTCTTT	CASSLVIRSAEAFF
NA	NA	TRBV15	TRBJ1-1	TGTGCCACCAGCAGAACATCTCGTATGGGGGCGAACACTGAAGCTTTCTTT	CATSRTSRMGANTEAFF
NA	TRBD1	TRBV20-1	TRBJ2-7	TGCAGTGCAGTCAAGACAGGGGGTATCTGGTTCTTC	CSAVKTGGIWFF
NA	NA	TRBV24-1	TRBJ2-5	TGTGCCACAGCCCCGGGACAAGAGATGGGGAACCGAGAGACCCAGTACTTC	CATAPGQEMGNRETQYF
NA	NA	TRBV11-2	TRBJ1-6	TGTGCCAGCTCACCAAGGGAAGGGAGGAGCTCCTATAATTCACCCCTCCACTTT	CASSPREGRSSYNSPLHF
few	NA	TRBV20-1	TRBJ2-2	TGCAGTGCTAGCCTGGGGCCGTGGACCGGGGAGCTGTTTTTT	CSASLGPWTGELFF
many	TRBD1	TRBV5-8	TRBJ2-1	TGTGCCAGCAGCTTGGGGGACAGGGACCTCTACAATGAGCAGTTCTTC	CASSLGDRDLYNEQFF
NA	NA	TRBV3-1	TRBJ2-7	TGTGCCAGCAGCCCGGGACTGGAGACCTACGAGCAGTACTTC	CASSPGLETYEQYF
once	NA	TRBV20-1	TRBJ1-1	TGCAGTGCTAGAGGAGGAGTCCAGGAAACTCTGAACACTGAAGCTTTCTTT	CSARGGVQETLNTEAFF
NA	TRBD2	TRBV7-9	TRBJ2-1	TGTGCCTGCAGCCCCAACCCGGGGCTAGCGGGAGCGGCTGAGCAGTTCTTC	CACSPNPGLAGAAEQFF
many	NA	TRBV5-1	TRBJ1-6	TGCGCCAGCAGCCTTACCGGAGGTAAATCTTCACCCCTCCACTTT	CASSLTGGKSSPLHF
NA	NA	TRBV7-9	TRBJ1-5	TGTGCCAGTATGGAGCGCGAAGGACAGCCCCAGCATTTT	CASMEREGQPQHF
NA	NA	TRBV5-1	TRBJ2-2	TGCGCCAGCAGCTTAAGGACTGATAACACCGGGGAGCTGTTTTTT	CASSLRTDNTGELFF
NA	NA	TRBV19	TRBJ1-6	TGTGCCAGTACCCAGACAGCCCAAAATACACCCCTCCACTTT	CASTQTAQNTPLHF
NA	TRBD2	TRBV7-8	TRBJ2-7	TGTGCCAGCAGTGCGGGAGTTCTTTCCTACGAGCAGTACTTC	CASSAGVLSYEQYF
many	NA	TRBV2	TRBJ1-2	TGTGCCAGCAGTGTTAACTATGGCTACACCTTC	CASSVNYGYTF
NA	NA	TRBV19	TRBJ2-2	TGTGCCAGTAGTCACGACTTAAACACCGGGGAGCTGTTTTTT	CASSHDLNTGELFF
NA	NA	TRBV2	TRBJ1-6	TGCGCCAGCTCCCGAGAAAACAATCCACCCCTCCACTTT	CASSRENNPPLHF
NA	NA	TRBV2	TRBJ1-3	TGTGCCAGCAGTGAAGTTCCGAGCTCTGGAAACACCATATATTTT	CASSEVPSSGNTIYF
once	NA	TRBV15	TRBJ2-5	TGTGCCACCAGCAAGCGGTACCCCTCGGAGACCCAGTACTTC	CATSKRYPSETQYF
NA	TRBD1	TRBV2	TRBJ2-5	TGTGCCGTTCTTCTTCAGGGGGCAGAGACCCAGTACTTC	CAVLLQGAETQYF